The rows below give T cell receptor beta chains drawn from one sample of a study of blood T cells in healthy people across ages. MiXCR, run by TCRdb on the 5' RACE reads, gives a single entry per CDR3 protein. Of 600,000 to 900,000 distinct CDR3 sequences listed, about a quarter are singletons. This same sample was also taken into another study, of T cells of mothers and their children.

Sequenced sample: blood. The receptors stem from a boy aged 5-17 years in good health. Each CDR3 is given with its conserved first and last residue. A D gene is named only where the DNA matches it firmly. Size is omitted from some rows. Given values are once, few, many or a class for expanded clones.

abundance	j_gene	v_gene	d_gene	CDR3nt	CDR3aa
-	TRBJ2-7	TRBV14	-	TGTGCCAGCAGCCAAGAAGCCGTCGAGCAGTACTTC	CASSQEAVEQYF
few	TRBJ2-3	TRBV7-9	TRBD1	TGTGCCAGCAGCTTAGGAGGGAGAGGACAGGGCCTCCCAGATACGCAGTATTTT	CASSLGGRGQGLPDTQYF
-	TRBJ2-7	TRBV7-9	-	TGTGCCAGCAGCCAAGGCGCGAGACTTAGCTACGAGCAGTACTTC	CASSQGARLSYEQYF
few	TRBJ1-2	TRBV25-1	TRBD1	TGTGCCAGCAGTGAATTCGAGGGGGCCTTCGGCTACACCTTC	CASSEFEGAFGYTF
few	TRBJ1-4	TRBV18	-	TGTGCCAGCTCACCACGTTCGGGGTTAGATGAAAAACTGTTTTTT	CASSPRSGLDEKLFF
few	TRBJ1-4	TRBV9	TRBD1	TGTGCCAGCAGCGTAGATGGGACAGTTTATGAAAAACTGTTTTTT	CASSVDGTVYEKLFF
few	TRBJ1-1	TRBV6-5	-	TGTGCCAGCAGTTACTCAGAACAGTTTACTGAAGCTTTCTTT	CASSYSEQFTEAFF
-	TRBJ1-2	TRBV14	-	TGTGCCAGCAGCCAACACAGGGTCCCGATAGAAGGCTACACCTTC	CASSQHRVPIEGYTF
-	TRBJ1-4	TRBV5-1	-	TGCGCCAGCAGCTTGGGGGCTCTCGCAACTAATGAAAAACTGTTTTTT	CASSLGALATNEKLFF
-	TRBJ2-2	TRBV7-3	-	TGTGCCAGCAGCAAAACAGGGACTGCGAGATCCAACACCGGGGAGCTGTTTTTT	CASSKTGTARSNTGELFF
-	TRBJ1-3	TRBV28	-	TGTGCCAGCACCCCAGCGGTGGTCTTCTCTGGAAACACCATATATTTT	CASTPAVVFSGNTIYF
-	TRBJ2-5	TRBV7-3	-	TGTGCCTGCAGCTTGAACTACCAAGAGACCCAGTACTTC	CACSLNYQETQYF
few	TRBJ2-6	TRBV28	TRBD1	TGTGCCAGCAGTTCCTTCGACAGGGGAGTGGGCTCTGGGGCCAACGTCCTGACTTTC	CASSSFDRGVGSGANVLTF
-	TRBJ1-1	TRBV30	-	TGTGCCTGGAGCCCGGGGACATTGAACACTGAAGCTTTCTTT	CAWSPGTLNTEAFF
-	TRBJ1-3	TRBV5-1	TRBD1	TGCGCCAGCAGCTTGCCCGAGGGACAGGGAACTGGAAACACCATATATTTT	CASSLPEGQGTGNTIYF
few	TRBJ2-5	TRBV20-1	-	TGCAGTGCGTCGCGGGGCGATCAAGAGGAGTTCTTC	CSASRGDQEEFF
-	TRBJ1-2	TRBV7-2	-	TGTGCCAGCAGCCCACAGTCCGGGTCCTACTATGGCTACACCTTC	CASSPQSGSYYGYTF
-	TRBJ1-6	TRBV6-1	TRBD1	TGTGCCAGCAGCGGGGGACAGGGGAATTCACCCCTCCACTTT	CASSGGQGNSPLHF
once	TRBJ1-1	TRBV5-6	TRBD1	TGTGCCAGCAGCTTGGTTAGTGGGCAGGGGGCTGAAGCTTTCTTT	CASSLVSGQGAEAFF
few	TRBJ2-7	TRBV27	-	TGTGCCAGCAGTAGTCTACCGAACTCCTACGAGCAGTACTTC	CASSSLPNSYEQYF
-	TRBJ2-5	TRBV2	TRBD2	TGTGCCAGCAGTCAGGGTACTAGCGGGCCTCAAGAGACCCAGTACTTC	CASSQGTSGPQETQYF
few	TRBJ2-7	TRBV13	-	TGTGCCAGCAGCTCGTGGGCTGGGGACGAGCAGTACTTC	CASSSWAGDEQYF
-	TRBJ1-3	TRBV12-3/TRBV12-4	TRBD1	TGTGCCAGCAGTTTTGGGTCTACAGGGGGCTCTGGAAACACCATATATTTT	CASSFGSTGGSGNTIYF
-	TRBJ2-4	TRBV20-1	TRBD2	TGCAGTGCTAGAGCTGGGACTAGCGGAGCCAAAAACATTCAGTACTTC	CSARAGTSGAKNIQYF
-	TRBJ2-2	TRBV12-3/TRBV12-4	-	TGTGCCACTGAGGGTACCGGGGAGCTGTTTTTT	CATEGTGELFF
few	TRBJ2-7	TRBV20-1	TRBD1	TGCAGTGCTACCCACGCTTATGGACAGGGCGAGCAGTACTTC	CSATHAYGQGEQYF
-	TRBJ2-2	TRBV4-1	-	TGCGCCAGCAGCCCCTTGGTGTTGTTAGTCTCCGGGGAGCTGTTTTTT	CASSPLVLLVSGELFF
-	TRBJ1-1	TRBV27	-	TGTGCCAGCAGTTTTCGACAGGTGGCGTACACTGAAGCTTTCTTT	CASSFRQVAYTEAFF
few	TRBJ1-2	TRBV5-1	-	TGCGCCAGCAGCTACCCGGGGGGGGCTAATGGCTACACCTTC	CASSYPGGANGYTF
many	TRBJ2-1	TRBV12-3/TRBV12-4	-	TGTGCCAGCAGCTTTGACAGGTACAATGAGCAGTTCTTC	CASSFDRYNEQFF
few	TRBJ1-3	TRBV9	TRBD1	TGTGCCAGCAGCGCCCCCGGGACAGTCTCTGGAAACACCATATATTTT	CASSAPGTVSGNTIYF
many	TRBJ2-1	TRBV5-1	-	TGCGCCAGCAGCGAGGCGGCTAGCTCCTACAATGAGCAGTTCTTC	CASSEAASSYNEQFF
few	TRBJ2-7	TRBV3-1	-	TGTGCCAGCAGCCCCGAAGGACAAGCTACCTACGAGCAGTACTTC	CASSPEGQATYEQYF
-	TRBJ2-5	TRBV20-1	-	TGCAGTGCGAAAAAGCATAGGGGGGCAAGGGAGACCCAGTACTTC	CSAKKHRGARETQYF
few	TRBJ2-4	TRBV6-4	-	TGTGCCAGCGGGGCGACGCGGGCCTACGGCAAAAACATTCAGTACTTC	CASGATRAYGKNIQYF
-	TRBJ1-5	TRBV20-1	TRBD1	TGCAGTGCTAGAGATGGACAGGGGGCTTGGCAGCCCCAGCATTTT	CSARDGQGAWQPQHF